These T cell receptor beta chains were read from a single sample in a study of blood T cells in healthy people across ages. TCRdb re-called the 5' RACE reads through MiXCR, storing one row per CDR3 protein. The sample includes about 1.7 million distinct CDR3 sequences, over 25% of them seen just once. Sequencing used blood. Receptors originate from a woman aged 30 to 39 in good health. CDR3s include the opening cysteine and the closing phenylalanine or tryptophan. A D gene is named only where the DNA matches it firmly. Clone sizes are given selectively: once, few, many, or a class where the clone is expanded.

d_gene	abundance	v_gene	j_gene	CDR3aa	CDR3nt
TRBD2	-	TRBV7-3	TRBJ2-3	CASSPGTSIGLDTQYF	TGTGCCAGCAGCCCGGGGACTAGCATAGGGCTCGATACGCAGTATTTT
-	-	TRBV12-3/TRBV12-4	TRBJ2-5	CASRGGAQETQYF	TGTGCCAGCCGAGGCGGGGCTCAAGAGACCCAGTACTTC
-	many	TRBV10-3	TRBJ2-7	CAISEGHEQYF	TGTGCCATCAGTGAGGGTCACGAGCAGTACTTC
-	-	TRBV29-1	TRBJ1-1	CSVEEARLQVKAFF	TGCAGCGTTGAAGAAGCTCGACTCCAGGTGAAAGCTTTCTTT
-	-	TRBV30	TRBJ2-7	CALFPRDHSYEQYF	TGTGCCTTGTTCCCCCGGGACCACTCCTACGAGCAGTACTTC
-	-	TRBV7-2	TRBJ1-2	CASSPHRNYGYTF	TGTGCCAGCAGTCCACACCGTAACTATGGCTACACCTTC
-	-	TRBV27	TRBJ2-1	CASSFFLGSDNEQFF	TGTGCCAGCAGTTTTTTTTTAGGATCCGACAATGAGCAGTTCTTC
-	-	TRBV4-2	TRBJ2-4	CASSQDRGGLSKNIQYF	TGTGCCAGCAGCCAAGATAGGGGGGGGCTCTCGAAAAACATTCAGTACTTC
TRBD2	many	TRBV20-1	TRBJ2-5	CSARTSGGTQYF	TGCAGTGCTAGGACTAGCGGGGGGACCCAGTACTTC
-	-	TRBV20-1	TRBJ2-7	CSATSPLNEQYF	TGCAGTGCTACCTCACCCCTGAATGAGCAGTACTTC
-	-	TRBV29-1	TRBJ2-3	CSADPRRSTDTQYF	TGCAGCGCGGACCCTAGGCGATCCACAGATACGCAGTATTTT
-	-	TRBV5-5	TRBJ2-7	CAGSIGATEQYF	TGTGCCGGCAGTATAGGAGCAACCGAGCAGTACTTC
TRBD2	once	TRBV7-2	TRBJ2-7	CASSLVGRAGRFEQYF	TGTGCCAGCAGCTTAGTAGGGAGGGCAGGGAGGTTCGAGCAGTACTTC
-	-	TRBV12-3/TRBV12-4	TRBJ2-3	CASSLGVAGSGDTQYF	TGTGCCAGCAGTCTCGGGGTAGCAGGGAGTGGAGATACGCAGTATTTT
-	-	TRBV29-1	TRBJ2-1	CSGAPGSSEQFF	TGCAGCGGGGCCCCAGGGAGTAGTGAGCAGTTCTTC
-	once	TRBV6-1	TRBJ2-1	CVSSVQGWGETQFF	TGTGTCAGTTCAGTACAGGGATGGGGTGAGACCCAGTTCTTC
-	-	TRBV7-9	TRBJ2-3	CASRSDADTQYF	TGTGCCAGCAGATCGGACGCAGATACGCAGTATTTT
-	few	TRBV7-9	TRBJ2-5	CASSFGSWAGETQYF	TGTGCCAGCAGCTTTGGTAGCTGGGCTGGGGAGACCCAGTACTTC
TRBD1	once	TRBV7-6	TRBJ2-6	CANSSGQGAGSGANVLTF	TGTGCCAACAGCTCCGGACAGGGGGCCGGCTCTGGGGCCAACGTCCTGACTTTC
-	few	TRBV12-3/TRBV12-4	TRBJ2-4	CASSDRRGGAKNIQYF	TGTGCCAGCAGTGACCGGCGAGGGGGGGCCAAAAACATTCAGTACTTC
-	few	TRBV21-1	TRBJ2-7	CASVDEQYF	TGTGCCAGCGTAGACGAGCAGTACTTC
-	few	TRBV18	TRBJ1-2	CASSPPGSDYGYTF	TGTGCCAGCTCACCACCAGGGTCAGACTATGGCTACACCTTC